The rows below give T cell receptor beta chains drawn from one sample of a study of read filtering for tumor transcriptome and immune sequencing. A single record per CDR3 protein comes from TCRdb applying MiXCR to the reads. Here the sample spans roughly 93,000 distinct CDR3 sequences, 20% to 25% being singletons. The sample was a population of CD138-negative cells sorted from bone marrow. The origin of the receptors is a donor at least 40 years old with multiple myeloma. Each CDR3 is given with its conserved first and last residue. Each record gives: CDR3 DNA, CDR3 protein, V gene, D gene, CDR3 length, J gene, clone size. A D gene is named only where the DNA matches it firmly. Some rows have no size entry. The others give once, few or many, or a class for an expanded clone.

TGCAGTGCTAGGCACTACAAACTTGAAGCTTTCTTT CSARHYKLEAFF TRBV20-1 NA 12 TRBJ1-1 few
TGCAGCGTTGAATTACCGGCAACTAATGAAAAACTGTTTTTT CSVELPATNEKLFF TRBV29-1 NA 14 TRBJ1-4 NA
TGTGCCAGCAGCTTCGGCAGCAATCAGCCCCAGCGTTTT CASSFGSNQPQRF TRBV7-9 NA 13 TRBJ1-5 NA
TGCGCCAGCAACTGGAGGGCAGATGAGCAGTCCTTC CASNWRADEQSF TRBV5-1 NA 12 TRBJ2-1 NA
TGTGCCAGCAGTTTAAGAAGGCGACAGGGGTTCTTGAACACTGAAGCTTTCTTT CASSLRRRQGFLNTEAFF TRBV12-3/TRBV12-4 TRBD1 18 TRBJ1-1 many
TGCGGCGTTGATGAAGGAGAGACCCAGTACTTC CGVDEGETQYF TRBV29-1 NA 11 TRBJ2-5 few
TGTGCCAGCAGTTTAGCGGGGGGCGAGACCCAGTACTTC CASSLAGGETQYF TRBV5-1 TRBD2 13 TRBJ2-5 many
TGCAGTGCTGCACCGGGGCCCGAAGCTTTCTTT CSAAPGPEAFF TRBV20-1 NA 11 TRBJ1-1 many
TGCGCCAGCAGCCCGAGGGGCAGGAACTACTCCTACGAGCAGTACTTC CASSPRGRNYSYEQYF TRBV5-1 NA 16 TRBJ2-7 many
TGTGCCAGCAGCTTAGAGTGGGATAGCAATCAGCCCCAGCATTTT CASSLEWDSNQPQHF TRBV7-9 NA 15 TRBJ1-5 few
TGTGCCAGCACCGGGACTAGTTCCTACAATGAGCAGTTCTTC CASTGTSSYNEQFF TRBV2 TRBD2 14 TRBJ2-1 many
TGTGCCAGCAGCCAAAATGAGGGGCTTGTGGGTCAGCCCCAGCATTTT CASSQNEGLVGQPQHF TRBV4-2 NA 16 TRBJ1-5 many
TGCGCCAGCAGCTTGTCATCAGGATACTCTGGAAACACCATATATTTT CASSLSSGYSGNTIYF TRBV5-1 NA 16 TRBJ1-3 NA
TGCAGCGTTGAAGGAGGCACCGGTCAGCCCCAGCATTTT CSVEGGTGQPQHF TRBV29-1 NA 13 TRBJ1-5 few
TGTGCCAGCAGCTCCTCGCAGGGTGGGAAATACGAGCAGTACTTC CASSSSQGGKYEQYF TRBV7-3 NA 15 TRBJ2-7 NA
TGTGCCAGCAGCCGCCTGACAGGGGGCGAGCAGTACTTC CASSRLTGGEQYF TRBV3-1 TRBD1 13 TRBJ2-7 NA
TGTGCCAGCAGCCCCCCCACTAGCGGGGGGCATGAGCAGTTCTTC CASSPPTSGGHEQFF TRBV13 TRBD2 15 TRBJ2-1 many
TGCAGCGTTGGAGTGAAGAGGGAAGTCTCCTATAATTCACCCCTCCACTTT CSVGVKREVSYNSPLHF TRBV29-1 NA 17 TRBJ1-6 many
TGTGCCTGGAGTATGGGGGCTTGGGCCTACAATGAGCAGTTCTTC CAWSMGAWAYNEQFF TRBV30 NA 15 TRBJ2-1 NA
TGTGCCAGCAGCCCCGGACTAGCGGGACACTACGAGCAGTACTTC CASSPGLAGHYEQYF TRBV6-2/TRBV6-3 TRBD2 15 TRBJ2-7 NA
TGCGCCAGCAGCCAAGAGGGGGCAGGCTACAATGAGCAGTTCTTC CASSQEGAGYNEQFF TRBV4-1 NA 15 TRBJ2-1 many
TGTGCCAGCAGCCAGGATGGAACAGGGATCGTTGAGCAGTTCTTC CASSQDGTGIVEQFF TRBV3-1 NA 15 TRBJ2-1 many
TGCAGCGTTCAGGACAGGGGATTCTACGAGCAGTACTTC CSVQDRGFYEQYF TRBV29-1 TRBD1 13 TRBJ2-7 many
TGCAGTGCTAGAGATAACGGTGGAGGTACAGGGGGCTATTCACCCCTCCACTTT CSARDNGGGTGGYSPLHF TRBV20-1 TRBD1 18 TRBJ1-6 many
TGTGCCGTCGGACCGACTGGGACGTACTTC CAVGPTGTYF TRBV10-3 NA 10 TRBJ2-7 NA
TGTGCCATCAGCGCACAGGAGGGAGAGACCCAGTACTTC CAISAQEGETQYF TRBV10-3 NA 13 TRBJ2-5 NA
TGCAGCGTTTCAACTAATGAAAAACTGTTTTTT CSVSTNEKLFF TRBV29-1 NA 11 TRBJ1-4 many
TGTGCCAGCAGCCAGGGAGGACAGTTTGGTCAGCCCCAGCATTTT CASSQGGQFGQPQHF TRBV7-2 NA 15 TRBJ1-5 few
TGTGCCAGCCGACAAGGGGGCGGGGAGACCCAGTACTTC CASRQGGGETQYF TRBV28 TRBD1 13 TRBJ2-5 NA
TGTGCCAGCAGCTCCGGACAGGCTACTAATCAGCCCCAGCATTTT CASSSGQATNQPQHF TRBV7-2 TRBD1 15 TRBJ1-5 many
TGTGCCAGCAGCTCGAACTCTGGGGCCAACGTCCTGACTTTC CASSSNSGANVLTF TRBV5-6 NA 14 TRBJ2-6 NA
TGTGCCATCACGGTGGTAGAGAACTATGGCTACACCTTC CAITVVENYGYTF TRBV10-3 NA 13 TRBJ1-2 few
TGTGCCAGCAGTTGGGGACTAGCGGGGAGGAACACCGGGGAGCTGTTTTTT CASSWGLAGRNTGELFF TRBV6-2/TRBV6-3 TRBD2 17 TRBJ2-2 many
TGTGCCAGCAGCTTTCCGACAGGGTTGGCTGAAGCTTTCTTT CASSFPTGLAEAFF TRBV5-4 TRBD1 14 TRBJ1-1 few
TGTGCCAGCAGCGTTGGGGGGCTGGGCACAGATACGCAGTATTTT CASSVGGLGTDTQYF TRBV7-9 NA 15 TRBJ2-3 many
TGTGCCAGCAGTTACAAGGGGGAAGTCCACGAGCAGTACTTC CASSYKGEVHEQYF TRBV6-5 NA 14 TRBJ2-7 many
TGCGCCAGCAGCCGGACAGCTAGCACAGATACGCAGTATTTT CASSRTASTDTQYF TRBV5-1 NA 14 TRBJ2-3 many
TGTGCCAACAGTTTCACCTATGGGCAGTTCTTC CANSFTYGQFF TRBV12-3/TRBV12-4 NA 11 TRBJ2-1 NA
TGTGCCAGCAGACTCGGAGTTGATAACAATGAGCAGTTCTTC CASRLGVDNNEQFF TRBV6-1 NA 14 TRBJ2-1 many
TGCAGCGTTGATGCTAGCGGGGTTCAAGAGACCCAGTACTTC CSVDASGVQETQYF TRBV29-1 TRBD2 14 TRBJ2-5 NA
TGTGCCATCAGTGAGACAAGAGCCGTAGAGACCCAGTACTTC CAISETRAVETQYF TRBV10-3 NA 14 TRBJ2-5 many